These 14 T cell receptor beta chains originate from one sample sequenced in a study of response to subunit inactivated influenza vaccine. TCRdb reprocessed the RT-PCR reads with MiXCR, giving one entry per CDR3 protein. The data show 400,000 to 550,000 distinct CDR3 sequences, roughly 23% seen once. Sequences were derived from CD4+ T cells sorted from PBMCs, sampled about 5 days after vaccination. These receptors were collected from a middle-aged man who received an inactivated influenza vaccine.

This clonotype came up many times. Here the CDR3 reads CASSQERNTEAFF. For the CDR3, the DNA is TGCGCCAGCAGCCAAGAGAGGAACACTGAAGCTTTCTTT. The chain joins TRBV4-3 to TRBJ1-1; D ambiguous. CDR1 and CDR2 (germline): LGHNA, YSLEER. CDR3 length: 13 residues. Between the trimmed V and J ends, which lost 0 bases and 1 base, there was a span of 3 bases.

V usage is TRBV5-1 and J usage is TRBJ2-7; D is ambiguous. CDR3 size: 14 residues. The germline CDR1 and CDR2 sequences are SGHRS and YFSETQ. V was cut by 4 bases and J by 2 bases, with 13 bases left in between. The CDR3 sequence is CASSPTQITYEQYF. CDR3 nucleotides: TGCGCCAGCAGCCCAACACAGATTACCTACGAGCAGTACTTC. The full variable domain, with the rest looked up from reference TRBV5-1 and TRBJ2-7, is KAGVTQTPRYLIKTRGQQVTLSCSPISGHRSVSWYQQTPGQGLQFLFEYFSETQRNKGNFPGRFSGRQFSNSRSEMNVSTLELGDSALYLCASSPTQITYEQYFGPGTRLTVT.

The gene calls are TRBV5-5 and TRBJ2-2, with 9 nucleotides matching TRBD1. The CDR3 contains 16 residues. Germline trimming cut 2 bases from V and 4 bases from J; bases unmatched to any gene: 6. Germline V gene sequence: CDR1 SGHKS, CDR2 YYEKEE (reference sequence). In nucleotides, the CDR3 is TGTGCCAGCAGCTTAGTGACAGGGGGTCGCACCGGGGAGCTGTTTTTT. Translating it yields CASSLVTGGRTGELFF.

This clonotype was detected only a few times. The CDR3 DNA follows: TGTGCCAGCACCATTTGGGGACAGACAGAAGCTTTCTTT. Amino acid sequence: CASTIWGQTEAFF. The chain employs TRBV6-2 or TRBV6-3 and TRBJ1-1; TRBD1 matches at 7 bases. Germline V lookup: CDR1 MNHEY, CDR2 SVGEGT. The CDR3 has 13 residues. The V and J ends lost 7 bases and 8 bases, in that order; junction bases with no gene match: 10.

In its sample, this clonotype was seen a few times. The rearrangement joins TRBV20-1 to TRBJ2-3; 11 bases line up with TRBD2. Germline trimming cut 4 bases from V and 4 bases from J; bases unmatched to any gene: 4. The CDR3 extends over 14 amino acids. Germline lookup yields CDR1 DFQATT and CDR2 SNEGSKA (reference sequence). The CDR3 DNA is TGCAGTGCTACCGGGACTAGCGGTGCAGATACGCAGTATTTT. It translates to CSATGTSGADTQYF.

This clonotype was detected a few times. The chain is built from TRBV12-3 or TRBV12-4 and TRBJ2-5, with TRBD2 as a possible D gene (6 bases). The CDR3 has 13 residues. Trimming removed 5 bases from V and 3 bases from J, with 10 bases in between. CDR3 residues: CASSRGEEETQYF. CDR3 nucleotides: TGTGCCAGCAGTCGAGGGGAGGAAGAGACCCAGTACTTC.

This clonotype was seen once. The chain joins TRBV5-8 to TRBJ2-2; no clear D. Germline CDR1 SGHTS, CDR2 YDEGEE. The CDR3 runs to 14 residues. V lost 7 bases, J lost 4 bases, and 14 bases lay in between. The CDR3 here is CASGRRRFTGELFF. The DNA of the CDR3 is TGTGCCAGCGGACGAAGGCGCTTCACCGGGGAGCTGTTTTTT. Together with reference TRBV5-8 and TRBJ2-2, the CDR3 gives the full variable domain: EAGVTQSPTHLIKTRGQQATLRCSPISGHTSVYWYQQALGLGLQFLLWYDEGEERNRGNFPPRFSGRQFPNYSSELNVNALELEDSALYLCASGRRRFTGELFFGEGSRLTVL.

J is TRBJ2-5 and V is TRBV12-3 or TRBV12-4; 7 nucleotides line up with TRBD1. V was clipped by 8 bases and J by 5 bases; unmatched bases: 14. The CDR3 length is 15 residues. Here the CDR3 DNA reads TGTGCCAGCGGAACCTCTTATGGACAGGCTGAGACCCAGTACTTC. This sequence encodes CASGTSYGQAETQYF.

The chain is built from TRBV20-1 and TRBJ2-7, with 12 nucleotides matching TRBD2. Unmatched junction bases numbered 5, after V lost 5 bases and J lost 6 bases. From germline, CDR1 is DFQATT and CDR2 SNEGSKA (reference sequence). The CDR3 is made up of 13 amino acids. CDR3 sequence: CSAQTSGRTEQYF. The CDR3, as DNA: TGCAGTGCTCAGACTAGCGGGAGAACCGAGCAGTACTTC.

The chain uses TRBV18 and TRBJ2-7, with 9 bases identical to TRBD1. This CDR3 has 13 amino acids. CDR1 and CDR2 (germline): KGHSH, LQKENI. V lost 1 base and J lost 5; bases outside the gene matches: 0. The chain's CDR3 is CASSPRTGDEQYF. The CDR3, as DNA: TGTGCCAGCTCACCACGGACAGGGGACGAGCAGTACTTC.

The chain joins TRBV7-2 to TRBJ2-5; tentative D call: TRBD2 (6 bases). The CDR3 covers 14 residues. V was pared by 3 bases and J by 5 bases, with 13 bases between. Germline CDR1 SGHTA, CDR2 FQGNSA. CDR3 in amino acids: CASSLGGVRETQYF. The CDR3, as DNA: TGTGCCAGCAGCTTGGGGGGAGTGAGGGAGACCCAGTACTTC.

The chain links TRBV18 to TRBJ2-7; possible D gene TRBD1, 5 bases. The CDR3 contains 11 residues. V lost 8 bases to trimming and J lost 6 bases, with 11 bases between them. CDR1 and CDR2 (germline): KGHSH, LQKENI. This chain's CDR3 is CASQDRTEQYF. In DNA form, the CDR3 reads TGTGCCAGCCAAGACAGAACCGAGCAGTACTTC.

A few counts support this clonotype. V usage is TRBV4-1 and J usage is TRBJ2-7; TRBD1 aligns across 10 bases. V lost 2 bases to trimming and J lost 4 bases; unmatched junction nucleotides: 5. From germline, CDR1 is MGHRA and CDR2 YSYEKL. This CDR3 region has 15 residues. The CDR3 coding sequence is TGCGCCAGCAGCCAACCGGGACAGGGGTGGTACGAGCAGTACTTC. It encodes CASSQPGQGWYEQYF.

This clonotype was detected only a few times. This CDR3 is CASRKNFLGDTQYF. The CDR3 coding sequence is TGTGCCAGCAGAAAAAACTTCCTCGGAGATACGCAGTATTTT. The rearrangement uses TRBV6-1 and TRBJ2-3; D not certain. Germline assignment: CDR1 MNHNS and CDR2 SASEGT. The V gene lost 6 bases and the J gene lost 5 bases, with 15 bases spanning the gap. The CDR3 runs 14 residues.